The clone carrying this T cell receptor beta chain was seen a single time. The data derive from a study of blood T cell repertoires in COVID-19. Germline CDR1 reads MNHEY; CDR2 reads SVGAGI. This CDR3 contains 14 residues. V was trimmed by 7 bases and J by 5 bases, leaving 17 bases between them. Here immunoSEQ multiplex PCR was the method, and the copy in TCRdb shows in-frame clones only, minus some. The table lists around 200,000 clones, about 90% of them singletons. This chain joins TRBV6-5 and TRBJ1-1; no clear D gene. Sequenced sample: peripheral blood. The clonotype comes from a woman under 30 who had recovered from COVID-19. The CDR3 sequence: CASTREGIGTEAFF. The CDR3 DNA reads as TGTGCCAGCACCCGAGAGGGAATCGGTACTGAAGCTTTCTTT.